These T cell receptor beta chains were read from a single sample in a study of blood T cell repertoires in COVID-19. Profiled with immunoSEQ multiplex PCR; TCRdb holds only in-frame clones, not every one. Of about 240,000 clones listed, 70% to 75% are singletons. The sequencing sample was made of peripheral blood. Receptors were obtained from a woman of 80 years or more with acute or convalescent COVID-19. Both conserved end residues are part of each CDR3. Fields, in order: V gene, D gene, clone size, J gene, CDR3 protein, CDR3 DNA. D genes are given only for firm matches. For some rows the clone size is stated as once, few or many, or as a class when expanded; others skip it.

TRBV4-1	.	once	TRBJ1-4	CASSLVGRRGATNEKLFF	TGCGCCAGCAGCCTGGTAGGCCGGAGGGGTGCAACTAATGAAAAACTGTTTTTT
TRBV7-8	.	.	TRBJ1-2	CASSLDSNYGYTF	TGTGCCAGCAGCTTAGACAGCAACTATGGCTACACCTTC
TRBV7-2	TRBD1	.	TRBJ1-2	CASSLQGAGYGYTF	TGTGCCAGCAGCCTCCAGGGGGCGGGCTATGGCTACACCTTC
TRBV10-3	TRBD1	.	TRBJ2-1	CAISSTGENEQFF	TGTGCCATCAGCAGTACAGGGGAAAATGAGCAGTTCTTC
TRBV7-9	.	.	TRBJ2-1	CASSLAGGSEQFF	TGTGCCAGCAGCTTAGCGGGGGGTAGTGAGCAGTTCTTC
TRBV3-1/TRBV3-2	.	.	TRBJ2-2	CASSQEWASGYANTGELFF	TGTGCCAGCAGCCAAGAATGGGCCAGTGGATACGCGAACACCGGGGAGCTGTTTTTT
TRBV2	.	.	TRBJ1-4	CASSELFINEKLFF	TGTGCCAGCAGTGAATTATTTATTAATGAAAAACTGTTTTTT
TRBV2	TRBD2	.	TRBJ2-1	CASSVTSGNEQFF	TGTGCCAGCAGTGTAACTAGCGGAAATGAGCAGTTCTTC
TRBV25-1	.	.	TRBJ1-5	CASSPPGERNQPQHF	TGTGCCAGCAGTCCCCCGGGGGAGCGCAATCAGCCCCAGCATTTT
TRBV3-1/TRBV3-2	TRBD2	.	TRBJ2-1	CASSQATSGAYNEQFF	TGTGCCAGCAGCCAGGCCACTAGCGGGGCTTACAATGAGCAGTTCTTC
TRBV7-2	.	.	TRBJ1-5	CASSQGGNQPQHF	TGTGCCAGCAGCCAGGGCGGAAATCAGCCCCAGCATTTT
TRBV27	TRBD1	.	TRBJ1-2	CASSINPQGAVKGYTF	TGTGCCAGCAGCATAAACCCACAGGGGGCTGTGAAGGGCTACACCTTC
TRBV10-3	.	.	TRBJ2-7	CATGQIPYEQYF	TGTGCCACCGGACAAATCCCCTACGAGCAGTACTTC
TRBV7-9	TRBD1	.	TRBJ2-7	CASGAQGAYEQYF	TGTGCCAGCGGCGCCCAGGGGGCTTACGAGCAGTACTTC
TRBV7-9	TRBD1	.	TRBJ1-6	CASSSGQGASPLHF	TGTGCCAGCAGCTCGGGACAGGGCGCTTCACCCCTCCACTTT
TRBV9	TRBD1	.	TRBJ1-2	CASSATGGYGYTF	TGTGCCAGCAGCGCTACAGGGGGCTATGGCTACACCTTC
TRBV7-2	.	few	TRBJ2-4	CASSLKQGFYDIQYF	TGTGCCAGCAGCCTCAAACAGGGTTTTTACGACATTCAGTACTTC
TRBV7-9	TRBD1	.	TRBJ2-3	CASSQVGQSTDTQYF	TGTGCCAGCAGCCAAGTGGGACAGAGCACAGATACGCAGTATTTT
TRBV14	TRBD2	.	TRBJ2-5	CASSPRLAGVRETQYF	TGTGCCAGCAGTCCTCGACTAGCGGGGGTCCGAGAGACCCAGTACTTC
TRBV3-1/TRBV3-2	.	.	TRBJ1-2	CASSQDAGTVPNYGYTF	TGTGCCAGCAGCCAAGATGCGGGGACGGTTCCTAACTATGGCTACACCTTC
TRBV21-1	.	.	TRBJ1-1	CASSKGYREGTEAFF	TGTGCCAGCAGCAAAGGTTATCGAGAGGGCACTGAAGCTTTCTTT
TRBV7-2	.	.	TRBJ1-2	CASSLGAGLTYGYTF	TGTGCCAGCAGCTTAGGGGCAGGGCTGACCTATGGCTACACCTTC
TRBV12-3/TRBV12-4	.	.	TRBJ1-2	CASSLGRLYGYTF	TGTGCCAGCAGTTTGGGCAGGCTCTATGGCTACACCTTC
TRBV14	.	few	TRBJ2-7	CASSPSARSEQYF	TGTGCCAGCAGCCCCTCGGCGCGGAGCGAGCAGTACTTC
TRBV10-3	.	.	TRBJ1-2	CAISEKTDNYGYTF	TGTGCCATCAGTGAGAAGACAGACAACTATGGCTACACCTTC
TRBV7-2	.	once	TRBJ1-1	CASSLQGLGNTEAFF	TGTGCCAGCAGCTTACAGGGGCTCGGGAACACTGAAGCTTTCTTT
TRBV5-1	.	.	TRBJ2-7	CASSPDYDEQYF	TGCGCCAGCAGCCCTGACTACGACGAGCAGTACTTC
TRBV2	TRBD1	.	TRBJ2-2	CASSGTGTGELFF	TGTGCCAGCAGTGGGACAGGAACCGGGGAGCTGTTTTTT
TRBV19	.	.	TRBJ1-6	CASGQQNSLLHF	TGTGCCAGTGGACAGCAAAATTCACTCCTCCACTTT
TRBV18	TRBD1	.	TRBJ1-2	CASSPTGGDGYTF	TGTGCCAGCTCACCTACAGGGGGCGATGGCTACACCTTC
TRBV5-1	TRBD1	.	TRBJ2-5	CASSAGETGALQETQYF	TGCGCCAGCAGCGCGGGCGAAACAGGGGCCTTACAAGAGACCCAGTACTTC
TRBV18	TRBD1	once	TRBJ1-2	CASSGTGNNGYTF	TGTGCCAGCTCCGGGACAGGGAATAATGGCTACACCTTC
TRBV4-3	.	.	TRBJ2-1	CASSQEGAGHNEQFF	TGCGCCAGCAGCCAAGAGGGGGCTGGTCACAATGAGCAGTTCTTC
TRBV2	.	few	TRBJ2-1	CASREGAYNEQFF	TGTGCCAGTCGGGAGGGGGCATACAATGAGCAGTTCTTC
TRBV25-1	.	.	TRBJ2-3	CASGRRTAGTDTQYF	TGTGCCAGCGGTAGGAGGACAGCGGGCACAGATACGCAGTATTTT
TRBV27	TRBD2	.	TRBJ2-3	CASSLSRTSGRAYTQYF	TGTGCCAGCAGTTTATCACGGACTAGCGGGAGGGCCTATACGCAGTATTTT
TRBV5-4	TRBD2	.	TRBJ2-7	CASSLGGLAGATYEQYF	TGTGCCAGCAGCTTGGGGGGACTAGCGGGGGCCACCTACGAGCAGTACTTC
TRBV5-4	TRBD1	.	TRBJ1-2	CASSSDRVSSYTF	TGTGCCAGCAGCTCTGACAGGGTTTCTAGCTACACCTTC
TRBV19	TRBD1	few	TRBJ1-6	CASSGRTGDSPLHF	TGTGCCAGTAGTGGAAGGACAGGCGATTCACCCCTCCACTTT
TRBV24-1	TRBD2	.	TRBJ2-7	CATQAGDVLYEQYF	TGTGCCACCCAAGCGGGAGATGTACTATACGAGCAGTACTTC
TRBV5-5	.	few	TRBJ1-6	CASSLVGQGNSPLHF	TGTGCCAGCAGCTTGGTGGGGCAGGGAAATTCACCCCTCCACTTT
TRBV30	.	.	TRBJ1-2	CAWSVRGVANYGYTF	TGTGCCTGGAGTGTACGGGGGGTAGCTAACTATGGCTACACCTTC
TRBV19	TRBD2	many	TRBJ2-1	CASSRGLDINEQFF	TGTGCCAGTAGTAGGGGACTAGACATAAATGAGCAGTTCTTC
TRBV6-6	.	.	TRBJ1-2	CASSYAGTTYGYTF	TGTGCCAGCAGTTACGCAGGGACTACCTATGGCTACACCTTC
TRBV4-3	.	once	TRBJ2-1	CASSQELHNEQFF	TGCGCCAGCAGCCAGGAACTACACAATGAGCAGTTCTTC
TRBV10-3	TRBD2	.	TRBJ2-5	CAISGGGAAETQYF	TGTGCCATCAGCGGCGGGGGGGCCGCTGAGACCCAGTACTTC
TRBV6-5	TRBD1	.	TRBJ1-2	CASSRDRSGYGYTF	TGTGCCAGCAGTAGGGACAGGTCAGGGTATGGCTACACCTTC
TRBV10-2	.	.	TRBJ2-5	CASEGGETQYF	TGCGCCAGCGAGGGTGGTGAGACCCAGTACTTC
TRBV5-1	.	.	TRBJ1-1	CASSLGSGWNTEAFF	TGCGCCAGCAGCTTGGGCTCCGGGTGGAACACTGAAGCTTTCTTT
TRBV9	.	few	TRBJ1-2	CASSFGQTTRGTYGYTF	TGTGCCAGCAGTTTTGGACAGACGACCCGTGGGACCTATGGCTACACCTTC
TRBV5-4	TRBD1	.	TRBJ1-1	CASIRTGGGTEAFF	TGTGCCAGCATCCGGACAGGGGGCGGAACTGAAGCTTTCTTT
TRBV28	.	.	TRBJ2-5	CASSTREGGETQYF	TGTGCCAGCTCAACCCGAGAAGGGGGAGAGACCCAGTACTTC
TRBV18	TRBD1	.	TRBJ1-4	CASSRGQEPEKLFF	TGTGCCAGCTCACGAGGACAGGAGCCTGAAAAACTGTTTTTT
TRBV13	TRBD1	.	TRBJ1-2	CASSPGQGYGYTF	TGTGCCAGCAGTCCCGGACAGGGTTATGGCTACACCTTC
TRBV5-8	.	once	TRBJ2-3	CASSLLQDTQYF	TGTGCCAGCAGCTTGTTACAAGATACGCAGTATTTT
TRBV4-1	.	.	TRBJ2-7	CASSQQGYEQYF	TGCGCCAGCAGCCAACAGGGTTACGAGCAGTACTTC
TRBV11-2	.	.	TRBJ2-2	CASSLGGGANTGELFF	TGTGCCAGCAGCTTAGGGGGCGGGGCGAACACCGGGGAGCTGTTTTTT
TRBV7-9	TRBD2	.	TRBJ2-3	CASSLGGSLADTQYF	TGTGCCAGCAGCTTAGGCGGGAGTCTCGCAGATACGCAGTATTTT
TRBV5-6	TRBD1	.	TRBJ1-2	CASSPDRLDGYTF	TGTGCCAGCAGCCCGGACAGGTTAGATGGCTACACCTTC
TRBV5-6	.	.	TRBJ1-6	CASSLMRGGSNSPLHF	TGTGCCAGCAGCTTGATGCGGGGGGGTAGTAATTCACCCCTCCACTTT